This record covers a single TCR beta chain. TCRdb keeps only in-frame clones here, not all; method: immunoSEQ multiplex PCR. The sample consists of around 30,000 clones, more than 70% of them appearing once. V shed 0 bases and J shed 2 bases, with 12 bases lying between them. This CDR3 has 16 residues. Germline values: CDR1 PRHDT, CDR2 FYEKMQ (reference sequence). The data are from a study of radiotherapy plus CTLA-4 blockade in lung cancer. Sequencing was performed on peripheral blood, taken from a patient treated with radiotherapy plus ipilimumab. This clonotype was obtained from a human donor with non-small cell lung cancer whose response to radiotherapy plus ipilimumab could not be evaluated. V usage is TRBV13 and J usage is TRBJ2-3; the D gene is possibly TRBD1 (6 bases). Here the CDR3 DNA reads TGTGCCAGCAGCTTAGGGGGGGCAGGGACCACAGATACGCAGTATTTT. The encoded protein is CASSLGGAGTTDTQYF.